These T cell receptor beta chains were read from a single sample in a study of identical twins. Using its own MiXCR run on the 5' RACE reads, TCRdb lists one record per CDR3 protein. The table has approximately 1.8 million distinct CDR3 sequences, roughly 35% seen once; the top ten hold over 0.25%. Specimen: cord blood. The receptors here all came from a newborn girl in good health. Both conserved end residues are part of each CDR3. D genes are given only for firm matches. A row's size may be missing; if present it is once, few, many or a size class.

V gene	D gene	J gene	clone size	CDR3 DNA	CDR3 protein
TRBV7-9	-	TRBJ2-7	few	TGTGCCAGCACCGCCGGGTGGAGCTCCTACGAGCAGTACTTC	CASTAGWSSYEQYF
TRBV7-2	TRBD1	TRBJ1-5	few	TGTGCCAGCAGTCGAGGACAGGGCGCGCAGCCCCAGCATTTT	CASSRGQGAQPQHF
TRBV24-1	-	TRBJ1-5	-	TGTGCCACCAGTGCAAGCGGTCTTCAGCCCCAGCATTTT	CATSASGLQPQHF
TRBV7-9	-	TRBJ2-4	few	TGTGCCAGCAGCCCATATCAGGCTAGCAGGGACATTCAGTACTTC	CASSPYQASRDIQYF
TRBV3-1	TRBD2	TRBJ2-1	-	TGTGCCAGCAGCCAAGTTAGCGGGGGGGCTCGGTTCTTC	CASSQVSGGARFF
TRBV28	-	TRBJ2-7	-	TGTGCCAGCAGTTCCCGCGGAATAGCCTACGAGCAGTACTTC	CASSSRGIAYEQYF
TRBV4-1	TRBD2	TRBJ2-7	few	TGCGCCAGCAGCCAAGTTAAAGCGGGGGTCCTCTACGAGCAGTACTTC	CASSQVKAGVLYEQYF
TRBV3-1	TRBD2	TRBJ2-3	-	TGTGCCAGTTCACCGGGACTAGCTAAAGATACGCAGTATTTT	CASSPGLAKDTQYF
TRBV25-1	-	TRBJ2-2	few	TGTGCCAGCAGTGAATTGTCCACGAACACCGGGGAGCTGTTTTTT	CASSELSTNTGELFF
TRBV28	-	TRBJ2-4	-	TGTGCCAGCAGTTTGAGGGGGGGCGCAGTCAAAAACATTCAGTACTTC	CASSLRGGAVKNIQYF
TRBV3-1	TRBD2	TRBJ2-3	few	TGTGCCAGCAGCCAAGGTCTCCCTAGCGGGGTAGATACGCAGTATTTT	CASSQGLPSGVDTQYF
TRBV10-3	TRBD1	TRBJ2-4	few	TGTGCCATCAGTGAACCCGGGACAGGGACGTACTTC	CAISEPGTGTYF